The present T cell receptor (beta chain) was sequenced within a study of T-cell memory formation after mild COVID-19. About the study: Largely donor-specific sequence clusters came from a couple of donors.

The 5'RACE method, run with constant-segment primers, produced TCR alpha and TCR beta cDNA libraries (carrying sample barcodes and UMIs). TCRdb itself ran the 5' RACE reads through MiXCR, one entry per CDR3 protein. The sample has roughly 250,000 distinct CDR3 sequences; 16% are singletons. This clonotype was found a few times. Its antigen is unknown. Whole-study findings and limits: Later expanders leaned CD4+, whereas day 15 to 85 contracting clones were balanced CD4/CD8.

Sequencing input: PBMCs or a T cell subset sorted from them (not recorded which). The TCR sequence derives from a man between 18 and 29 years old who had mild COVID-19 (a few samples of this study predate the infection). Cell type and time point are not known.

CDR3 region: CASSLNGGQTQYF. In DNA, the CDR3 is TGTGCCAGCAGCCTTAACGGGGGGCAGACCCAGTACTTC. The rearrangement uses TRBV9 and TRBJ2-5; D might be TRBD2 (7 bases). V was pared by 4 bases and J by 6 bases, with 13 bases between. The CDR3 sequence is 13 residues long. The germline gives CDR1 SGDLS, CDR2 YYNGEE.